This T cell receptor beta chain came from a study of T cells in Graves' hyperthyroidism and ophthalmopathy. The wider study: Peripheral blood was drawn at first diagnosis, prior to all treatment.

Blood sampling occurred at first hyperthyroidism diagnosis, ahead of any ophthalmopathy symptoms. This CDR3 is built from 14 residues. V shed 6 bases and J shed 8 bases, with 22 bases lying between them. Germline CDR1 reads DFQATT; CDR2 reads SNEGSKA (reference sequence). Amplification of TCR beta CDR3 regions used RNA as the template. The HTBI primer set served for first-round RT-PCR of the TCR CDR3. MiXCR was run by TCRdb on the multiplex PCR reads, yielding one entry per CDR3 protein. The table records about 720,000 distinct CDR3 sequences, about 17% of them present only once. This chain connects TRBV20-1 to TRBJ1-2; D remains ambiguous. The TCR was taken from a woman aged 50 to 65 with Graves' hyperthyroidism that later progressed to Graves' ophthalmopathy. The specimen was blood. The CDR3 coding sequence is TGCAGTGCGAGGCCTGTCCAGCCTCGGTCGGGCTACACCTTC. As protein: CSARPVQPRSGYTF.